The 29 T cell receptor beta chains below were found in one sample sequenced in a study of blood T cell repertoires in COVID-19. Data came from immunoSEQ multiplex PCR; TCRdb stores just in-frame clones and leaves some out. The table has 250,000 to 350,000 clones, over 75% seen once; the top ten hold approximately 7.5%. Sequencing was done on a sample of peripheral blood. Receptors were obtained from a woman in her 30s with COVID-19, enrolled during active disease.

V gene TRBV7-9 combines with J gene TRBJ1-3; possibly TRBD1 for D (6 bases). Per the germline V gene, CDR1 is SEHNR and CDR2 is FQNEAQ (reference sequence). V lost 5 bases to trimming and J lost 8 bases, with 22 bases between them. The CDR3 has 16 residues. The CDR3 spells CASSIAHPGVLDTIYF. For the CDR3, the DNA is TGTGCCAGCAGCATCGCCCACCCAGGGGTATTGGACACCATATATTTT.

This clone was found a few times. The chain has TRBV28 and TRBJ1-2; D not certain. The CDR3 is 12 residues long. Trimming took off 5 bases at V and 6 bases at J, with 10 bases between the two ends. Germline-derived CDR1 and CDR2 are MDHEN and SYDVKM. Here the CDR3 DNA reads TGTGCCAGCAGTCGGCCTGAGGATGGCTACACCTTC. This gives the protein CASSRPEDGYTF.

This chain joins TRBV5-1 and TRBJ2-1; 11 bases fit TRBD2. The germline CDR1 and CDR2 sequences are SGHRS and YFSETQ. The CDR3 is made up of 14 amino acids. The trim removed 4 bases at V and 7 bases at J, leaving 4 bases unmatched. The CDR3 sequence is CASSPGLAVNEQFF. The CDR3 coding sequence is TGCGCCAGCAGCCCGGGACTAGCGGTGAATGAGCAGTTCTTC.

This clone was observed a single time. The chain employs TRBV9 and TRBJ1-2, with D maybe TRBD1 (6 bases). Deletions cut 7 bases from V and 7 bases from J, with 20 bases between. The CDR3 covers 14 residues. Germline-derived CDR1 and CDR2 are SGDLS and YYNGEE. CDR3: CASQPLDRLGGYTF. The CDR3 region has the DNA TGTGCCAGCCAACCTCTCGACAGGCTCGGTGGCTACACCTTC.

This chain uses TRBV30 with TRBJ2-7; a possible D gene is TRBD2 (6 bases). V lost 0 bases to trimming and J lost 0 bases, with 12 bases between them. In germline, CDR1 is GTSNPN, CDR2 SVGIG (reference sequence). CDR3 size: 15 residues. This CDR3 reads CAWSVRASASYEQYF. For the CDR3, the DNA is TGTGCCTGGAGTGTACGGGCTAGCGCCTCCTACGAGCAGTACTTC.

The sample holds a few counts of this clone. The chain has TRBV25-1 and TRBJ2-7; 8 nucleotides match TRBD1. The germline V gene encodes CDR1 MGHDK and CDR2 SYGVNS. CDR3 length equals 16 residues. The trim removed 2 bases at V and 4 bases at J, leaving 10 bases unmatched. The CDR3, as DNA: TGTGCCAGCAGTGAAACGGGGCGACAGGGGTCGTACGAGCAGTACTTC. As protein: CASSETGRQGSYEQYF.

The chain combines TRBV5-5 with TRBJ1-2; the D gene is possibly TRBD1 (5 bases). The CDR3 runs to 12 residues. Germline V lookup: CDR1 SGHKS, CDR2 YYEKEE (reference sequence). The V end lost 2 bases, the J end lost 4 bases, and 6 bases lay between the germline ends. The DNA for the CDR3 is TGTGCCAGCAGCTTTGACAGCTATGGCTACACCTTC. It is translated as CASSFDSYGYTF.

The gene calls are TRBV7-9 and TRBJ2-4; 7 bases agree with TRBD1. The CDR3 runs 15 residues. The V gene end was trimmed by 4 bases and the J gene end by 3 bases; junction bases not matched to a gene: 6. Germline V gives CDR1 SEHNR, CDR2 FQNEAQ (reference sequence). This CDR3 is CASSSTWDSKNIQYF. CDR3 DNA sequence: TGTGCCAGCAGCTCGACCTGGGACAGCAAAAACATTCAGTACTTC.

This rearrangement joins TRBV18 to TRBJ1-2; D not resolved. CDR3 length: 13 residues. Germline CDR1 reads KGHSH; CDR2 reads LQKENI. The germline V and J ends were trimmed by 2 bases and 5 bases, with 9 bases remaining between them. Written as DNA, the CDR3 is TGTGCCAGCTCACCAGAGGCCGAATATGGCTACACCTTC. It encodes CASSPEAEYGYTF.

CDR3 nucleotides: TGCGCCAGCAGCAGGACAGCAACTAACTATGGCTACACCTTC. Encoded protein: CASSRTATNYGYTF. The chain links TRBV5-1 to TRBJ1-2; tentative D call: TRBD1 (6 bases). Trimming left V 4 bases short and J 0 bases short, with 10 bases between. The germline gives CDR1 SGHRS, CDR2 YFSETQ. The CDR3 is 14 amino acids.

This rearrangement joins TRBV6-5 to TRBJ2-6; TRBD1 agrees at 8 bases. This CDR3 spans 14 amino acids. Germline V gene lookup returns CDR1 MNHEY and CDR2 SVGAGI. Trimming took 6 bases from V and 4 from J; bases not matched to a gene: 2. CDR3: CASSQGAGANVLTF. CDR3 DNA: TGTGCCAGCAGCCAGGGGGCCGGGGCCAACGTCCTGACTTTC.

This chain connects TRBV4-3 to TRBJ2-1, with 10 bases identical to TRBD1. CDR1 is LGHNA, CDR2 YSLEER, per germline. V dropped 1 base and J dropped 6; count of bases not matched to a gene: 0. The CDR3 consists of 14 residues. The CDR3 nucleotides are TGCGCCAGCAGCCAAGGGGACAGGGGCAATGAGCAGTTCTTC. As protein: CASSQGDRGNEQFF.

The gene calls are TRBV18 and TRBJ1-1, with D possibly TRBD1 on 5 matching bases. This CDR3 is built from 13 residues. Germline values: CDR1 KGHSH, CDR2 LQKENI. Between the trimmed V and J ends, which lost 6 bases and 7 bases, there was a span of 15 bases. The CDR3 loop is CASSLGVGGEAFF. CDR3 bases: TGTGCCAGCTCCCTTGGAGTGGGGGGTGAAGCTTTCTTT.

This clone was counted once. This rearrangement joins TRBV19 to TRBJ2-1, with 10 bases lining up with TRBD2. There are 14 residues in the CDR3. Germline CDR1 LNHDA, CDR2 SQIVND (reference sequence). V trimming: 3 bases; J trimming: 9 bases; junction bases outside the gene matches: 5. CDR3 sequence: CASSIGAGGSEQFF. CDR3 nucleotide sequence: TGTGCCAGTAGTATCGGAGCGGGAGGGAGTGAGCAGTTCTTC.

V is TRBV7-2 and J is TRBJ2-3; perhaps TRBD2 as D (5 bases). V lost 3 bases to trimming and J lost 2 bases, with 9 bases between them. Germline-derived CDR1 and CDR2 are SGHTA and FQGNSA. CDR3 length: 14 residues. The CDR3 reads CASSFAGFTDTQYF. In nucleotides, the CDR3 is TGTGCCAGCAGCTTTGCGGGCTTCACAGATACGCAGTATTTT.

The rearrangement links TRBV6-5 to TRBJ2-5; weak D call: TRBD1 (6 bases). The CDR3 spans 13 residues. CDR1 is MNHEY, CDR2 SVGAGI, per germline. V lost 1 base to trimming and J lost 8 bases, with 11 bases between them. The CDR3 sequence: CASSYWKGGTQYF. The CDR3 bases are TGTGCCAGCAGTTACTGGAAAGGGGGAACCCAGTACTTC.

The V gene is TRBV7-2, the J gene TRBJ2-3; D is perhaps TRBD1 (5 bases). The CDR3 extends over 14 amino acids. Trimming shortened V by 3 bases and J by 4 bases, and 11 bases separated the two germline ends. Germline CDR1 SGHTA, CDR2 FQGNSA. The CDR3 DNA is TGTGCCAGCAGCTTCAATGGACACTCAGATACGCAGTATTTT. It codes for CASSFNGHSDTQYF. Based on the CDR3 plus reference TRBV7-2 and TRBJ2-3, the full variable domain is GAGVSQSPSNKVTEKGKDVELRCDPISGHTALYWYRQSLGQGLEFLIYFQGNSAPDKSGLPSDRFSAERTGGSVSTLTIQRTQQEDSAVYLCASSFNGHSDTQYFGPGTRLTVL.

This chain connects TRBV9 to TRBJ1-2, with D perhaps matching TRBD1 (6 bases). The CDR3 loop spans 16 amino acids. Looked up from germline, CDR1 is SGDLS and CDR2 is YYNGEE. The V gene lost 0 bases and the J gene lost 4 bases, with 16 bases spanning the gap. For the CDR3, the DNA is TGTGCCAGCAGCGTAGCTCCGGGCAGGGGAACCTATGGCTACACCTTC. Translated: CASSVAPGRGTYGYTF.

The V call is TRBV10-3, the J call TRBJ1-2, with TRBD1 matching 7 bases. V shed 6 bases and J 6 bases; nucleotides not matched to a gene: 4. CDR1 is ENHRY, CDR2 SYGVKD, per germline. The CDR3 is made up of 12 amino acids. CDR3 loop: CAISRDRDGYTF. In DNA, the CDR3 is TGTGCCATCAGCCGAGACAGGGATGGCTACACCTTC.

The V gene is TRBV28, the J gene TRBJ2-7; D might be TRBD2 (6 bases). V lost 3 bases and J 3 bases, leaving 15 bases between the germline ends. Per germline, CDR1 MDHEN and CDR2 SYDVKM. CDR3 length: 15 residues. This chain's CDR3 is CASSFQGLGGYEQYF. The CDR3 region has the DNA TGTGCCAGCAGTTTCCAAGGGCTCGGGGGCTACGAGCAGTACTTC.

The chain carries TRBV27 and TRBJ2-1, with a weak D call TRBD2 (6 bases). Germline lookup yields CDR1 MNHEY and CDR2 SMNVEV (reference sequence). V lost 6 bases, J lost 7 bases, and 16 bases lay in between. CDR3 length: 14 residues. CDR3 bases: TGTGCCAGCAGGGTCCTAGGAGGAGGGAATGAGCAGTTCTTC. Protein product: CASRVLGGGNEQFF.

This clone was seen only once. CDR3 sequence: CASSILGGRAGDTQYF. The CDR3 DNA is TGTGCCAGCAGTATCCTCGGCGGGAGGGCCGGAGATACGCAGTATTTT. The chain recombines TRBV27 with TRBJ2-3, with 9 bases matching TRBD2. Germline V gene sequence: CDR1 MNHEY, CDR2 SMNVEV (reference sequence). V lost 5 bases and J lost 5; bases outside the gene matches: 11. CDR3 length equals 16 residues.

This clone was detected a few times. This chain uses TRBV3-1 (or the pseudogene TRBV3-2) with TRBJ1-4, with a tentative D call TRBD1 (5 bases). Germline-derived CDR1 and CDR2 are LGHDT and YNNKEL (reference sequence). CDR3 size: 16 residues. V lost 3 bases to trimming and J lost 7 bases, with 18 bases between them. The CDR3 region has the DNA TGTGCCAGCAGCCAGCAGCAACGGGGACTTAGTGAAAAACTGTTTTTT. Translating it yields CASSQQQRGLSEKLFF.

The V gene is TRBV11-2, the J gene TRBJ1-2; TRBD1 is a possible D gene (5 bases). This CDR3 spans 15 amino acids. Germline values: CDR1 SGHAT, CDR2 FQNNGV. V shed 5 bases and J shed 1 base, with 14 bases lying between them. Written as DNA, the CDR3 is TGTGCCAGCAGCCCCGGCGGGGCGGTTAACTATGGCTACACCTTC. It specifies CASSPGGAVNYGYTF. Together with reference TRBV11-2 and TRBJ1-2, the CDR3 gives the full variable domain: EAGVAQSPRYKIIEKRQSVAFWCNPISGHATLYWYQQILGQGPKLLIQFQNNGVVDDSQLPKDRFSAERLKGVDSTLKIQPAKLEDSAVYLCASSPGGAVNYGYTFGSGTRLTVV.

The genes are TRBV2 and TRBJ1-5; a weak D match, TRBD1 (5 bases). V gave up 3 bases and J gave up 3 bases, with 12 bases separating them. This CDR3 is 15 amino acids long. Germline V CDR1 and CDR2: SNHLY, FYNNEI. Here the CDR3 DNA reads TGTGCCAGCAGTGAGGGGCTAGGGGACAATCAGCCCCAGCATTTT. This gives the protein CASSEGLGDNQPQHF.

This chain uses TRBV12-5 with TRBJ2-3, with 13 bases that match TRBD2. Germline values: CDR1 LGHNT, CDR2 FRNRAP. Germline trimming cut 6 bases from V and 5 bases from J; bases unmatched to any gene: 8. The CDR3 contains 16 residues. The CDR3, as DNA: TGTGCTAGTGGGCGGACTAGCGGGAGAGCGATAGATACGCAGTATTTT. It translates to CASGRTSGRAIDTQYF.

The genes are TRBV30 and TRBJ2-3, with D possibly matching TRBD2 (6 bases). V was trimmed by 1 base and J by 2 bases, leaving 10 bases between them. CDR3 length: 14 amino acids. Looked up from germline, CDR1 is GTSNPN and CDR2 is SVGIG (reference sequence). This CDR3 reads CAWSAQRATDTQYF. CDR3 DNA: TGTGCCTGGAGTGCCCAGCGGGCCACAGATACGCAGTATTTT.

The V call is TRBV6-5, the J call TRBJ1-6; maybe TRBD1 (6 bases). The CDR3 is made up of 14 amino acids. The V end was cut by 6 bases, the J end by 7 bases, with 13 bases between. Germline V gene data show CDR1 as MNHEY and CDR2 as SVGAGI. Here the CDR3 reads CASRAQGNNSPLHF. The CDR3 DNA reads as TGTGCCAGCAGGGCCCAGGGGAACAATTCACCCCTCCACTTT.

A few counts support this clone. V and J are TRBV5-1 and TRBJ2-7; TRBD2 is a possible D gene (6 bases). Germline CDR1 is SGHRS and CDR2 is YFSETQ. Trimming took 0 bases from V and 0 from J, leaving 13 bases between them. The CDR3 sequence is 16 residues long. CDR3 loop: CASSLATGAGSYEQYF. CDR3 in DNA: TGCGCCAGCAGCTTGGCCACGGGAGCGGGCTCCTACGAGCAGTACTTC.